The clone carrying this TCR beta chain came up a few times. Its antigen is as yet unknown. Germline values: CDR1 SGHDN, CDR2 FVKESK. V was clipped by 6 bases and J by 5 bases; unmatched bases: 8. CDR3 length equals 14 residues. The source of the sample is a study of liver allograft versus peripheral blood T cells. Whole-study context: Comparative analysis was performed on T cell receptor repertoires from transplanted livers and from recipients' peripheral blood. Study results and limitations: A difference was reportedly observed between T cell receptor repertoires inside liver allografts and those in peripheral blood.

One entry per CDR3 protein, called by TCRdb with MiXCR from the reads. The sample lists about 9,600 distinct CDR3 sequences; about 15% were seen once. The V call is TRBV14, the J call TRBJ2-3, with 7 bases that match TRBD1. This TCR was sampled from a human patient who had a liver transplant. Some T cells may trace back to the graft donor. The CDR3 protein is CASSRGTARDTQYF. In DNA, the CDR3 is TGTGCCAGCAGTAGGGGGACAGCAAGAGATACGCAGTATTTT.